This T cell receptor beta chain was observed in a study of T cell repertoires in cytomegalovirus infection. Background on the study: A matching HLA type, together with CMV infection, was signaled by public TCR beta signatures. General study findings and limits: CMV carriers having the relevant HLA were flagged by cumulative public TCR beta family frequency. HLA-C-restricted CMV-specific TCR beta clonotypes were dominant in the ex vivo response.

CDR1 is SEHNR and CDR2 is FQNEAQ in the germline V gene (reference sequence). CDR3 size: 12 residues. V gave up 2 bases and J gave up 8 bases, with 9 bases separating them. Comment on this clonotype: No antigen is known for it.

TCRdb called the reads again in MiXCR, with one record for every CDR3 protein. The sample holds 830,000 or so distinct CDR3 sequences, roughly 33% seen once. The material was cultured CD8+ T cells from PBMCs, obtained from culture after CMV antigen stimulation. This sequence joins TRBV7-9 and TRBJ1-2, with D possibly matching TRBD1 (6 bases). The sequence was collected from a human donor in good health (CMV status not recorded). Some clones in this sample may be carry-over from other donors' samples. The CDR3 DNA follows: TGTGCCAGCAGCTTATTTGACAGGGGCTACACCTTC. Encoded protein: CASSLFDRGYTF.